The source of this T cell receptor beta chain is a study of blood T cells in healthy people across ages. The extraction recovered at least 5.5 micrograms of total RNA per sample. A note on this clonotype: Its antigen is currently unknown.

Study outcomes and limitations: Long-lived and aged donors differed, with more naive CD4+ cells and higher diversity in the long-lived.

Germline V gives CDR1 SGHTA, CDR2 FQGNSA. Trimming removed 4 bases at V and 8 bases at J, with 12 bases between. CDR3 length equals 14 residues. The use of a sample-barcoded 5' primer and a J-beta primer mix characterized a second PCR of roughly 7 to 12 cycles. TCRdb re-derived calls from the 5' RACE reads in MiXCR, one entry per CDR3 protein. Among around 1,900,000 distinct CDR3 sequences listed, 39% were seen once. The sample consisted of blood. The chain joins TRBV7-2 to TRBJ1-6; D call uncertain. This receptor was obtained from a human donor in good health. For the CDR3, the DNA is TGTGCCAGCAGCTCCGTCCCTGAGGATTCACCCCTCCACTTT. This encodes CASSSVPEDSPLHF.